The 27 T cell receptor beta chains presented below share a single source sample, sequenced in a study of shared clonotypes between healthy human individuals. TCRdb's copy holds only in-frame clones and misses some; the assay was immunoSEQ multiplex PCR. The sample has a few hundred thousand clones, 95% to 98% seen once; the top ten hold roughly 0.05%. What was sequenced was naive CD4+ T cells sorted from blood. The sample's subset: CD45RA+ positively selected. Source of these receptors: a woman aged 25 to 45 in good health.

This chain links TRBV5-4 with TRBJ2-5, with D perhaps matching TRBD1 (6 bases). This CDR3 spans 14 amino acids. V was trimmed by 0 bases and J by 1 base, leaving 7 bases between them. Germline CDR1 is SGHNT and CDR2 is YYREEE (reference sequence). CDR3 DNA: TGTGCCAGCAGCTTGGGACAGGTCCAAGAGACCCAGTACTTC. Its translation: CASSLGQVQETQYF.

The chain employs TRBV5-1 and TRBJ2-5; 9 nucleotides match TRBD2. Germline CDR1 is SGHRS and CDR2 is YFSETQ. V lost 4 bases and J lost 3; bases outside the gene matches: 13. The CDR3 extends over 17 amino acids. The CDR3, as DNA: TGCGCCAGCAGCCCGCGCCGTGGACTAGCGATAGAAGAGACCCAGTACTTC. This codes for CASSPRRGLAIEETQYF.

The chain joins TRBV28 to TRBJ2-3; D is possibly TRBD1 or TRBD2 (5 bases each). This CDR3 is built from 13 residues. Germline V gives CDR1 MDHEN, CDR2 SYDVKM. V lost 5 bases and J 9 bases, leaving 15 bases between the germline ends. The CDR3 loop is CASSTPGPGTQYF. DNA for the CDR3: TGTGCCAGCAGTACTCCGGGACCTGGCACGCAGTATTTT.

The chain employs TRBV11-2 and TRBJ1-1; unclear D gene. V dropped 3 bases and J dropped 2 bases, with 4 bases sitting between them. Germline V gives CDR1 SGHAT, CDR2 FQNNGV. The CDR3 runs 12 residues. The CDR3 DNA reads TGTGCCAGCAGCTTCACTAACACTGAAGCTTTCTTT. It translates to CASSFTNTEAFF. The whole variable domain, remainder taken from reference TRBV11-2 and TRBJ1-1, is EAGVAQSPRYKIIEKRQSVAFWCNPISGHATLYWYQQILGQGPKLLIQFQNNGVVDDSQLPKDRFSAERLKGVDSTLKIQPAKLEDSAVYLCASSFTNTEAFFGQGTRLTVV.

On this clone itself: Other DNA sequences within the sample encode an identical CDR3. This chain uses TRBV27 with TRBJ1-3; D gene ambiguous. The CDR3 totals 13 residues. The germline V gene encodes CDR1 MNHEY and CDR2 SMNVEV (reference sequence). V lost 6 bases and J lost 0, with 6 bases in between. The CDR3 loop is CASRRSSGNTIYF. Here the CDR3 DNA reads TGTGCCAGCAGGAGAAGCTCTGGAAACACCATATATTTT.

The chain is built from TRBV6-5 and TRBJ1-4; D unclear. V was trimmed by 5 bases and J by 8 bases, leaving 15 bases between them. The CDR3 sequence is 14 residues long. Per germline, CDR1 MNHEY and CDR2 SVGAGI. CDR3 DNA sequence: TGTGCCAGCAGTAGCCGGCCCGTAGGGGAAAAACTGTTTTTT. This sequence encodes CASSSRPVGEKLFF.

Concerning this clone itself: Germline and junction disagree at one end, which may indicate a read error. CDR3 residues: CASSIRWVVPNEQFF. In DNA form, the CDR3 reads TGTGCCAGCAGTATACGGTGGGTTGTCCCCAATGAGCAGTTCTTC. The J gene is TRBJ2-1, the V gene TRBV19, with D uncertain. Germline CDR1 and CDR2: LNHDA and SQIVND (reference sequence). The CDR3 is 15 amino acids.

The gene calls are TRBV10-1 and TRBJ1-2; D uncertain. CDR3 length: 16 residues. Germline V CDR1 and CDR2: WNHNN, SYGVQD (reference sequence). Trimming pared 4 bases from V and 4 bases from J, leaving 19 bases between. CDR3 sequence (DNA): TGCGCCAGCAGTGGATATGCATCGCGAAAGACCTATGGCTACACCTTC. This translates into CASSGYASRKTYGYTF.

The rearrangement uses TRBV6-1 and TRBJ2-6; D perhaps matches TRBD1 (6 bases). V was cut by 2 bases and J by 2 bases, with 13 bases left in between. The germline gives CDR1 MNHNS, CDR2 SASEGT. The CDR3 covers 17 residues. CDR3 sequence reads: CASSEQGRRAGANVLTF. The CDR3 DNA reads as TGTGCCAGCAGTGAACAGGGGAGACGGGCTGGGGCCAACGTCCTGACTTTC.

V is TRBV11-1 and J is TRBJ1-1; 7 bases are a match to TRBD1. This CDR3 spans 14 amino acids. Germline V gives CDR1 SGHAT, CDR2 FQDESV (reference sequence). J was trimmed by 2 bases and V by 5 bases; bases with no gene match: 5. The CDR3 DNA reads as TGTGCCAGCAGCCATGGGACAGCCAACACTGAAGCTTTCTTT. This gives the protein CASSHGTANTEAFF.

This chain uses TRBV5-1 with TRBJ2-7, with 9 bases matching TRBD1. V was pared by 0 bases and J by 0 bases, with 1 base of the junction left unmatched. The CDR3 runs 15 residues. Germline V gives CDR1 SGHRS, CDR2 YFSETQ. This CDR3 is CASSLDRGLSYEQYF. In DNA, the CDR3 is TGCGCCAGCAGCTTGGACAGGGGGCTCTCCTACGAGCAGTACTTC.

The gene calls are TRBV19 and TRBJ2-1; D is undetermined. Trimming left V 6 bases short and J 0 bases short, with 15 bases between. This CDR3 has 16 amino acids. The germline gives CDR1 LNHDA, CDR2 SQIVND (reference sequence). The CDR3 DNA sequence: TGTGCCAGTAGCCCCTACCGGACCAGCTCCTACAATGAGCAGTTCTTC. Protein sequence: CASSPYRTSSYNEQFF.

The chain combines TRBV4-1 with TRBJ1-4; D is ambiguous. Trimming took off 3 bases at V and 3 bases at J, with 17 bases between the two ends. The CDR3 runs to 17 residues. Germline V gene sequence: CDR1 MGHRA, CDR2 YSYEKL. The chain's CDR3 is CASSHGIPRTANEKLFF. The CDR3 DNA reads TGCGCCAGCAGCCATGGTATTCCCAGGACGGCTAATGAAAAACTGTTTTTT.

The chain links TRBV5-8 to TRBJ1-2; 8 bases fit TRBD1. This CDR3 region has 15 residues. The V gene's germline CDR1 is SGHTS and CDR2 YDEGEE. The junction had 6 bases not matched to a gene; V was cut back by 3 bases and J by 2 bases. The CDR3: CASSSRDRRNYGYTF. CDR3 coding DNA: TGTGCCAGCAGCTCAAGGGACAGGCGGAACTATGGCTACACCTTC.

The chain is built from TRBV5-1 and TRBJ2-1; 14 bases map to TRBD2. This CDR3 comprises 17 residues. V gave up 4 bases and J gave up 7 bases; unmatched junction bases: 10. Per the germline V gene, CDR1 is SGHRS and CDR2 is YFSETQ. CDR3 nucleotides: TGCGCCAGCAGCCTGCCGGGACTAGCGGGAGTAGGAAATGAGCAGTTCTTC. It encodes CASSLPGLAGVGNEQFF.

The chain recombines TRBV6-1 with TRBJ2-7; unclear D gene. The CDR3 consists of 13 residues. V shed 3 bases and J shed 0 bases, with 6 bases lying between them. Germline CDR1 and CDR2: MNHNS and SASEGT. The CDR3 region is CASSDGPSYEQYF. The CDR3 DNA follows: TGTGCCAGCAGTGATGGCCCCTCCTACGAGCAGTACTTC.

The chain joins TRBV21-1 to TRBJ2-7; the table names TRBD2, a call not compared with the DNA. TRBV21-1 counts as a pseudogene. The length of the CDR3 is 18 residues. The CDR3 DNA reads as TGTGCCAGCAGCAAAGTACGCGGGAGGGCCACCTGGACCTACGAGCAGTACTTC. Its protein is CASSKVRGRATWTYEQYF.

The CDR3 sequence: CASGVGRINQPQHF. In DNA, the CDR3 is TGTGCCAGCGGGGTTGGACGGATCAATCAGCCCCAGCATTTT. The gene calls are TRBV28 and TRBJ1-5; D gene unclear. V was clipped by 8 bases and J by 3 bases, with 14 bases between them. The germline CDR1 and CDR2 sequences are MDHEN and SYDVKM. CDR3 size: 14 residues.

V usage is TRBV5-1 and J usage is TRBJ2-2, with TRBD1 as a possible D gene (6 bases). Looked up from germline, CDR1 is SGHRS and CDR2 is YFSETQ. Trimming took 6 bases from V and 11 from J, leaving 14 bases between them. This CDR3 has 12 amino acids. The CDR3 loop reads CASTLQGGELFF. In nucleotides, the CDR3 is TGCGCCAGCACCTTACAGGGCGGCGAGCTGTTTTTT.

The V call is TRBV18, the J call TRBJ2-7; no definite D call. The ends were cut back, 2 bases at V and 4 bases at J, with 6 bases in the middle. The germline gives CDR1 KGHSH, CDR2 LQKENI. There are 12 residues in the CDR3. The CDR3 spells CASSPLEYEQYF. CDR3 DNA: TGTGCCAGCTCACCATTAGAGTACGAGCAGTACTTC.

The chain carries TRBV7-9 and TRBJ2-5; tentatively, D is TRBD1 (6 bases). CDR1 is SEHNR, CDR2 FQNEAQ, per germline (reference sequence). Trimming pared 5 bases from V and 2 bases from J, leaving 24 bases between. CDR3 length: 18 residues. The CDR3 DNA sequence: TGTGCCAGCAGCCAACCAAGCCACAGGGTAAATCTTCAAGAGACCCAGTACTTC. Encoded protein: CASSQPSHRVNLQETQYF.

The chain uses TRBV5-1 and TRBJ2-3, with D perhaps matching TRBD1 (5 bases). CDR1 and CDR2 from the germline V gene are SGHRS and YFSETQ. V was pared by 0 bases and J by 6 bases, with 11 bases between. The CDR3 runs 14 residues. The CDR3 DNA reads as TGCGCCAGCAGCTTGGCTAAGGGGCCCGATACGCAGTATTTT. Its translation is CASSLAKGPDTQYF.

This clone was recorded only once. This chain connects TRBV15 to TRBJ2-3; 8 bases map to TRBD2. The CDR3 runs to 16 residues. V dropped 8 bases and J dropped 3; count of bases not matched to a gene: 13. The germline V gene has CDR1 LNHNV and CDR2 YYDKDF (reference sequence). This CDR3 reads CATSKLAERGTDTQYF. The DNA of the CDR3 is TGTGCCACCTCGAAACTAGCGGAGCGGGGGACAGATACGCAGTATTTT.

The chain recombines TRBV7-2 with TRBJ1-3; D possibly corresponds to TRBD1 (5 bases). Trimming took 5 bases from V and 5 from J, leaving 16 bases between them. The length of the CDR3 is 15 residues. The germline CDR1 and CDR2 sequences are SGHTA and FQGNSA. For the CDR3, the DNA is TGTGCCAGCAGCCGAGACAGCGTCGTGCGAAACACCATATATTTT. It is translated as CASSRDSVVRNTIYF.

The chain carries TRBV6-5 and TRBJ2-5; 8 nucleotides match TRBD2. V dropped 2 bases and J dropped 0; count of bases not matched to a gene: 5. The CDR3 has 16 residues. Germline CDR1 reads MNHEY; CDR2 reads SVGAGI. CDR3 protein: CASSYEVAGYQETQYF. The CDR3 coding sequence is TGTGCCAGCAGTTACGAGGTAGCGGGGTACCAAGAGACCCAGTACTTC.

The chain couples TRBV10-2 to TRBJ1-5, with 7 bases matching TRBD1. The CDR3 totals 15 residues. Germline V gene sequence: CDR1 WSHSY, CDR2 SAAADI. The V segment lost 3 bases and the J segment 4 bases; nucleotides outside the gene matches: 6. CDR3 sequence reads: CASSEGDSQNQPQHF. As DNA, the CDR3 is TGCGCCAGCAGTGAAGGGGACAGCCAAAATCAGCCCCAGCATTTT.

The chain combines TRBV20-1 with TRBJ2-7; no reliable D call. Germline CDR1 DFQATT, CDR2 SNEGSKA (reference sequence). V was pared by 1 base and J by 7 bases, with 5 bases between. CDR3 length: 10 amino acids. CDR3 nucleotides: TGCAGTGCTAGAGCTTGGGAGCAGTACTTC. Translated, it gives CSARAWEQYF.